These 7 T cell receptor beta chains were sequenced from one sample in a study of blood T cell repertoires in COVID-19. Some clones are missing from TCRdb's copy, which holds only in-frame ones; the method was immunoSEQ multiplex PCR. The repertoire holds roughly 230,000 clones, about 85% seen once, with around 6.5% in the top ten. Sequenced sample: peripheral blood. The receptors come from a woman aged 60 to 75 with active or convalescent COVID-19.

The rearrangement joins TRBV5-1 to TRBJ2-7; possible D gene TRBD1, 6 bases. This CDR3 comprises 14 residues. Germline V gene sequence: CDR1 SGHRS, CDR2 YFSETQ. Trimming stripped 6 bases from V and 3 bases from J, with 16 bases between. The CDR3 is CASTSGTLDYEQYF. CDR3 nucleotide sequence: TGCGCCAGCACCTCCGGGACATTGGACTACGAGCAGTACTTC. The whole variable domain, remainder taken from reference TRBV5-1 and TRBJ2-7, is KAGVTQTPRYLIKTRGQQVTLSCSPISGHRSVSWYQQTPGQGLQFLFEYFSETQRNKGNFPGRFSGRQFSNSRSEMNVSTLELGDSALYLCASTSGTLDYEQYFGPGTRLTVT.

V usage is TRBV6-5 and J usage is TRBJ1-2; tentatively, D is TRBD1 (6 bases). Trimming cost V 5 bases and J 6 bases, with 16 bases left between them. CDR3 size: 14 residues. In germline, CDR1 is MNHEY, CDR2 SVGAGI. The CDR3 loop reads CASSNPRQEHGYTF. In nucleotides, the CDR3 is TGTGCCAGCAGTAACCCCCGACAGGAGCATGGCTACACCTTC.

This clone occurred once. This chain connects TRBV7-8 to TRBJ1-1; tentative D call: TRBD1 (6 bases). Deletions cut 2 bases from V and 3 bases from J, with 7 bases between. CDR3 length: 13 residues. The germline V gene encodes CDR1 SGHVS and CDR2 FQNEAQ. The DNA for the CDR3 is TGTGCCAGCAGCTTAACAGGGTACACTGAAGCTTTCTTT. This sequence encodes CASSLTGYTEAFF.

This rearrangement joins TRBV7-9 to TRBJ1-6; 7 positions match TRBD1. The V gene end was trimmed by 6 bases and the J gene end by 8 bases; junction bases not matched to a gene: 10. The CDR3 covers 15 residues. CDR1 and CDR2 (germline): SEHNR, FQNEAQ (reference sequence). This CDR3 is CASSYSRQGDSPLHF. In nucleotides, the CDR3 is TGTGCCAGCAGTTACTCCCGCCAGGGGGATTCACCCCTCCACTTT.

This clone was counted between two and nine times. J is TRBJ1-1 and V is TRBV7-8; 8 nucleotides agree with TRBD1. V lost 4 bases, J lost 0 bases, and 10 bases stayed unmatched. The CDR3 totals 17 residues. Germline V gives CDR1 SGHVS, CDR2 FQNEAQ. CDR3 protein: CASSSSGGVFMNTEAFF. The CDR3, as DNA: TGTGCCAGCAGCTCCTCAGGGGGCGTCTTTATGAACACTGAAGCTTTCTTT.

This clone occurred once. CDR3 DNA sequence: TGCGCCAGCAGCTTGGCCGGGACAGGCCCGACAGATACGCAGTATTTT. Amino acid sequence: CASSLAGTGPTDTQYF. The rearrangement joins TRBV5-1 to TRBJ2-3; the match to TRBD1 covers 8 bases. Per the germline V gene, CDR1 is SGHRS and CDR2 is YFSETQ. CDR3 length: 16 amino acids. The junction had 6 bases not matched to a gene; V was cut back by 0 bases and J by 3 bases. The complete variable domain, with remaining parts taken from reference TRBV5-1 and TRBJ2-3, reads KAGVTQTPRYLIKTRGQQVTLSCSPISGHRSVSWYQQTPGQGLQFLFEYFSETQRNKGNFPGRFSGRQFSNSRSEMNVSTLELGDSALYLCASSLAGTGPTDTQYFGPGTRLTVL.

This sequence joins TRBV7-2 and TRBJ1-2, with D perhaps TRBD1 (6 bases). CDR1 and CDR2 (germline): SGHTA, FQGNSA. This CDR3 has 14 amino acids. Trimming pared 5 bases from V and 6 bases from J, leaving 16 bases between. CDR3 nucleotide sequence: TGTGCCAGCAGCCAGGGGTCCCTAAGGGATGGCTACACCTTC. Encoded protein: CASSQGSLRDGYTF.